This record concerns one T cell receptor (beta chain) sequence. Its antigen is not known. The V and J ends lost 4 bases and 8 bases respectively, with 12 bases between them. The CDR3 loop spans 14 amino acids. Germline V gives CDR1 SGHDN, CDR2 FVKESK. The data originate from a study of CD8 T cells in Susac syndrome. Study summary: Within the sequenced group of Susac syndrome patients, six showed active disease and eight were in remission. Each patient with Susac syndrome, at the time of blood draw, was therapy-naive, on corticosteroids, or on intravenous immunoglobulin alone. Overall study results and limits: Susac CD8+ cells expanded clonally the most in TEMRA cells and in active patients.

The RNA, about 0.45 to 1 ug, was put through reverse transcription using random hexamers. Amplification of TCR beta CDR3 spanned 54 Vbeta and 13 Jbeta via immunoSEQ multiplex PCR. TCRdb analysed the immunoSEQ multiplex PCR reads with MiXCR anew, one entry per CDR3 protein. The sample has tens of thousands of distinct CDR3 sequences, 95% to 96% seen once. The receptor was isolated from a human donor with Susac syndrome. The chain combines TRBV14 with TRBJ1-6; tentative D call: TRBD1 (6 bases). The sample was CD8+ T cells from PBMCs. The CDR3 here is CASSLGTHHSPLHF. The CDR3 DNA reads TGTGCCAGCAGCCTGGGGACACACCATTCACCCCTCCACTTT.